Each of the 24 T cell receptor beta chains below was sequenced from the same sample in a study of T-cell memory formation after mild COVID-19. One entry per CDR3 protein results from TCRdb running MiXCR on the 5' RACE reads. The profile shows 400,000 to 500,000 distinct CDR3 sequences, 24% of them singletons. Sequencing was done on a sample of PBMCs or a T cell subset sorted from them (not recorded which). Receptors originate from an adult woman who had mild COVID-19 (a few samples of this study predate the infection). Cell type and time point are not known.

The chain combines TRBV11-2 with TRBJ2-1; 10 positions match TRBD2. The trim removed 2 bases at V and 5 bases at J, leaving 12 bases unmatched. This CDR3 spans 18 amino acids. Germline V gene lookup returns CDR1 SGHAT and CDR2 FQNNGV. The CDR3 sequence: CASSLLLFGTSDDNEQFF. CDR3 in DNA: TGTGCCAGCAGCTTACTCCTGTTCGGGACTAGCGATGACAATGAGCAGTTCTTC.

J is TRBJ1-1 and V is TRBV2, with D maybe TRBD1 (6 bases). Germline loops: CDR1 SNHLY, CDR2 FYNNEI. The length of the CDR3 is 13 residues. V lost 7 bases and J lost 6, with 15 bases in between. DNA of the CDR3: TGTGCCAGCAAGGGGGATCTAAAGGCTGAAGCTTTCTTT. Translated: CASKGDLKAEAFF.

The rearrangement joins TRBV3-1 to TRBJ2-5; 13 nucleotides match TRBD2. Trimming cost V 0 bases and J 5 bases; bases outside gene matches: 12. This CDR3 has 19 residues. Germline V gene lookup returns CDR1 LGHDT and CDR2 YNNKEL (reference sequence). Written as DNA, the CDR3 is TGTGCCAGCAGCCAAGAGGGACTAGCGGGGCCCCTTGTGGTGGAGACCCAGTACTTC. This sequence encodes CASSQEGLAGPLVVETQYF.

The genes are TRBV12-3 or TRBV12-4 and TRBJ1-1, with TRBD1 identical over 9 bases. The CDR3 covers 17 residues. V lost 6 bases, J lost 1 base, and 12 bases stayed unmatched. The CDR3 loop reads CASRPGQGLTSNTEAFF. CDR3 nucleotides: TGTGCCAGCAGGCCGGGACAGGGCCTCACCTCGAACACTGAAGCTTTCTTT.

V gene TRBV9 combines with J gene TRBJ2-7, with 10 bases matching TRBD1. Germline CDR1 SGDLS, CDR2 YYNGEE. V shed 1 base, J shed 7 bases, and the junction held 8 bases outside the gene matches. The CDR3 loop spans 15 amino acids. DNA for the CDR3: TGTGCCAGCAGCGTACGCGGGACAGGGGTGAGGGAGCAGTACTTC. It encodes CASSVRGTGVREQYF.

This clonotype was recorded a few times. The chain joins TRBV10-3 to TRBJ2-7; no clear D. The V end was cut by 8 bases, the J end by 3 bases, with 8 bases between. This CDR3 region has 11 residues. Germline V CDR1 and CDR2: ENHRY, SYGVKD. The DNA for the CDR3 is TGTGCCATCGGGCCGGACTACGAGCAGTACTTC. Translation gives CAIGPDYEQYF.

This clonotype has a handful of counts. The rearrangement joins TRBV15 to TRBJ2-1; no clear D gene. CDR1 LNHNV and CDR2 YYDKDF come from the germline V gene (reference sequence). The germline V and J ends were trimmed by 0 bases and 2 bases, with 14 bases remaining between them. The CDR3 extends over 17 amino acids. The CDR3 nucleotides are TGTGCCACCAGCAGAGACCCCTTTGGCGAAACCTACAATGAGCAGTTCTTC. It yields the protein CATSRDPFGETYNEQFF.

The sample holds many counts of this clonotype. The genes are TRBV7-9 and TRBJ1-4; 9 bases agree with TRBD1. The V gene end was trimmed by 5 bases and the J gene end by 8 bases; junction bases not matched to a gene: 6. CDR1 and CDR2 from the germline V gene are SEHNR and FQNEAQ (reference sequence). The CDR3 loop spans 14 amino acids. The CDR3 sequence: CASSQGQGREKLFF. DNA of the CDR3: TGTGCCAGCAGCCAGGGACAGGGTCGGGAAAAACTGTTTTTT.

The CDR3: CASSYSASGSFGELFF. The DNA for the CDR3 is TGTGCCAGCAGTTACTCGGCTAGCGGGAGCTTCGGGGAGCTGTTTTTT. This chain joins TRBV6-2 or TRBV6-3 and TRBJ2-2; TRBD2 matches at 10 bases. This CDR3 has 16 amino acids. J was trimmed by 7 bases and V by 0 bases; bases with no gene match: 5. CDR1 and CDR2 from the germline V gene are MNHEY and SVGEGT.

This clonotype was counted between two and nine times. V and J are TRBV27 and TRBJ2-7; TRBD1 agrees at 7 bases. CDR3 length: 14 amino acids. Trimming removed 5 bases from V and 2 bases from J; junction bases left unmatched: 6. CDR1 is MNHEY and CDR2 is SMNVEV in the germline V gene (reference sequence). The CDR3, as DNA: TGTGCCAGCAGTCGCCGACAGGGCACCTACGAGCAGTACTTC. Protein product: CASSRRQGTYEQYF.

To note about this clonotype: This may come from a read error, since a much larger clone is one base off. The chain joins TRBV11-2 to TRBJ1-2; 9 bases agree with TRBD1. CDR1 is SGHAT and CDR2 is FQNNGV in the germline V gene. Trimming took 6 bases from V and 2 from J; bases not matched to a gene: 1. The CDR3 is made up of 13 amino acids. CDR3 nucleotide sequence: TGTGCCAGCAGGGGGACAGGGAACTATGGCTACACCTTC. It yields the protein CASRGTGNYGYTF.

This rearrangement joins TRBV19 to TRBJ1-5; the D is unclear. The CDR3 spans 13 residues. V lost 8 bases, J lost 0 bases, and 8 bases lay in between. The germline CDR1 and CDR2 sequences are LNHDA and SQIVND (reference sequence). Here the CDR3 DNA reads TGTGCCAGTCAAGACTATAGCAATCAGCCCCAGCATTTT. Its protein is CASQDYSNQPQHF.

This sequence joins TRBV4-1 and TRBJ2-7, with D tentatively TRBD2 (5 bases). V lost 1 base and J 6 bases, leaving 10 bases between the germline ends. This CDR3 contains 13 residues. CDR1 and CDR2 (germline): MGHRA, YSYEKL. The CDR3 bases are TGCGCCAGCAGCCAAGTGAGAGGGAGCGAGCAGTACTTC. Translated, it gives CASSQVRGSEQYF.

This clonotype has more than one count but fewer than ten. The chain is built from TRBV10-3 and TRBJ1-4; perhaps TRBD1 as D (6 bases). The CDR3 loop spans 16 amino acids. Trimming stripped 4 bases from V and 8 bases from J, with 20 bases between. The germline gives CDR1 ENHRY, CDR2 SYGVKD. CDR3 in DNA: TGTGCCATCAGTGCCTACAGTCCGGGGGCAAACGAAAAACTGTTTTTT. Translated, it gives CAISAYSPGANEKLFF.

This chain connects TRBV4-1 to TRBJ2-3; D is undetermined. V lost 3 bases and J lost 0, with 13 bases in between. The length of the CDR3 is 16 residues. Germline V gene sequence: CDR1 MGHRA, CDR2 YSYEKL. CDR3 nucleotides: TGCGCCAGCAGCCACCAGCCTGGGCCTAGCACAGATACGCAGTATTTT. This sequence encodes CASSHQPGPSTDTQYF.

The chain carries TRBV20-1 and TRBJ2-5, with D tentatively TRBD1 or TRBD2 (5 bases each). Germline assignment: CDR1 DFQATT and CDR2 SNEGSKA (reference sequence). The CDR3 loop spans 12 amino acids. The germline V and J ends were trimmed by 1 base and 5 bases, with 8 bases remaining between them. The CDR3 here is CSARGEGETQYF. In DNA form, the CDR3 reads TGCAGTGCTAGAGGCGAGGGGGAGACCCAGTACTTC.

Only a few counts were recorded for this clonotype. The chain carries TRBV6-5 and TRBJ2-7, with D perhaps matching TRBD1 (5 bases). Germline assignment: CDR1 MNHEY and CDR2 SVGAGI. The ends were cut back, 0 bases at V and 5 bases at J, with 14 bases in the middle. The CDR3 extends over 15 amino acids. The CDR3 reads CASSYSWGFRDEQYF. For the CDR3, the DNA is TGTGCCAGCAGTTACTCGTGGGGCTTTCGCGACGAGCAGTACTTC.

This clonotype was picked up a small number of times. This rearrangement joins TRBV12-3 or TRBV12-4 to TRBJ1-3, with 7 bases lining up with TRBD1. This CDR3 comprises 15 residues. V was pared by 6 bases and J by 3 bases, with 8 bases of the junction left unmatched. The CDR3 DNA is TGTGCCAGCAGCGTCAGACAGGGCTATGGAAACACCATATATTTT. Translation gives CASSVRQGYGNTIYF.

The genes are TRBV7-8 and TRBJ2-5; TRBD2 matches 10 bases. Germline loops: CDR1 SGHVS, CDR2 FQNEAQ. Trimming took 5 bases from V and 5 from J; bases not matched to a gene: 11. This CDR3 spans 16 amino acids. CDR3 amino acids: CASSRRPQLAGETQYF. CDR3 in DNA: TGTGCCAGCAGCCGAAGACCCCAACTAGCGGGGGAGACCCAGTACTTC.

The rearrangement joins TRBV11-2 to TRBJ2-2; D is uncertain. The CDR3 spans 15 residues. The V gene lost 5 bases and the J gene lost 4 bases, with 14 bases spanning the gap. Germline loops: CDR1 SGHAT, CDR2 FQNNGV. This CDR3 reads CASSPRKGRTGELFF. The CDR3 DNA sequence: TGTGCCAGCAGCCCCCGAAAGGGCCGCACCGGGGAGCTGTTTTTT.

The V call is TRBV5-5, the J call TRBJ1-6; 7 bases line up with TRBD1. V was pared by 4 bases and J by 10 bases, with 8 bases of the junction left unmatched. Germline V CDR1 and CDR2: SGHKS, YYEKEE (reference sequence). The CDR3 totals 14 residues. The CDR3 spells CASSQGQRDSPLHF. Here the CDR3 DNA reads TGTGCCAGCAGCCAGGGACAGAGGGACTCACCCCTCCACTTT. Looking up the rest from reference TRBV5-5 and TRBJ1-6 gives the full variable domain: DAGVTQSPTHLIKTRGQQVTLRCSPISGHKSVSWYQQVLGQGPQFIFQYYEKEERGRGNFPDRFSARQFPNYSSELNVNALLLGDSALYLCASSQGQRDSPLHFGNGTRLTVT.

The chain links TRBV4-1 to TRBJ2-5; 8 nucleotides line up with TRBD1. The V segment lost 4 bases and the J segment 4 bases; nucleotides outside the gene matches: 17. The germline V gene has CDR1 MGHRA and CDR2 YSYEKL. CDR3 size: 18 residues. In DNA form, the CDR3 reads TGCGCCAGCAGCCGGCCGGGACAGGCTATTCCCGGGGGAGAGACCCAGTACTTC. Encoded protein: CASSRPGQAIPGGETQYF.

This clonotype was seen more than once but under ten times. The genes are TRBV28 and TRBJ2-7, with 11 bases that match TRBD1. CDR1 MDHEN and CDR2 SYDVKM come from the germline V gene. Trimming cost V 5 bases and J 6 bases; bases outside gene matches: 12. This CDR3 region has 16 residues. In DNA, the CDR3 is TGTGCCAGCAGTCCCGGGACAGGGGGAAGCTTGGGCGAGCAGTACTTC. Translated, it gives CASSPGTGGSLGEQYF. Full variable domain (rest looked up from reference TRBV28 and TRBJ2-7): DVKVTQSSRYLVKRTGEKVFLECVQDMDHENMFWYRQDPGLGLRLIYFSYDVKMKEKGDIPEGYSVSREKKERFSLILESASTNQTSMYLCASSPGTGGSLGEQYFGPGTRLTVT.

The chain is built from TRBV12-3 or TRBV12-4 and TRBJ2-4, with 10 bases fitting TRBD1. Losses at the gene ends were 6 bases for V and 10 bases for J; bases not matched to a gene: 3. This CDR3 is 12 amino acids long. For the CDR3, the DNA is TGTGCCAGCAGGTGGGACAGGGGTATTCAGTACTTC. Translation: CASRWDRGIQYF.